The TCR beta chain described here comes from a study of shared clonotypes between healthy human individuals. The CDR3 spans 14 residues. The germline CDR1 and CDR2 sequences are ENHRY and SYGVKD. V gave up 6 bases and J gave up 7 bases; unmatched junction bases: 6. TCRdb's copy holds only in-frame clones and misses some; the assay was immunoSEQ multiplex PCR. This repertoire shows roughly 1,100,000 clones, about 80% found once; its top ten account for about 1.5%. This chain connects TRBV10-3 to TRBJ1-6, with TRBD1 identical over 7 bases. Material for sequencing was memory CD4+ T cells sorted from blood. Subset: CD45RA-negative fraction. This receptor was obtained from a man aged 18-30 years in good health. CDR3 in amino acids: CAIRRDSTNSPLHF. As DNA, the CDR3 is TGTGCCATCAGAAGGGACAGTACCAATTCACCCCTCCACTTT.